Each of the 5 T cell receptor beta chains below was sequenced from the same sample in a study of shared T cell receptors in the human thymus. Some clones are missing from TCRdb's copy, which holds only in-frame ones; the method was immunoSEQ multiplex PCR. The sample shows approximately 490,000 clones, around 82% of them seen only once. A further study also used this sample, focusing on human thymus T cells.

Sequenced: thymocytes. These receptors all stem from a boy under two years old with a congenital heart defect.

The genes are TRBV7-8 and TRBJ2-7; TRBD2 aligns across 9 bases. CDR3 size: 19 residues. Looked up from germline, CDR1 is SGHVS and CDR2 is FQNEAQ. V lost 4 bases and J lost 7; bases outside the gene matches: 23. CDR3 sequence: CASSSVGGWREGHLKEQYF. The CDR3 DNA follows: TGTGCCAGCAGCTCAGTGGGGGGATGGCGGGAGGGCCACCTCAAGGAGCAGTACTTC.

The chain uses TRBV5-1 and TRBJ2-2; a weak D match, TRBD2 (5 bases). Germline CDR1 is SGHRS and CDR2 is YFSETQ. Between the trimmed V and J ends, which lost 0 bases and 6 bases, there was a span of 15 bases. This CDR3 spans 16 amino acids. CDR3 nucleotide sequence: TGCGCCAGCAGCTTGGCCTGGACTGGGCGGGCCGGGGAGCTGTTTTTT. It is translated as CASSLAWTGRAGELFF.

This sequence joins TRBV28 and TRBJ1-1, with TRBD1 as a possible D gene (5 bases). CDR1 is MDHEN and CDR2 is SYDVKM in the germline V gene. With 7 bases removed from V and 3 bases from J, the gap between germline ends came to 15 bases. There are 14 residues in the CDR3. CDR3 bases: TGTGCCAGCATCGCAGGGCTTAGGGACACTGAAGCTTTCTTT. Translating gives CASIAGLRDTEAFF.

This clone has only one observation. The chain employs TRBV6-1 and TRBJ1-2; tentatively, D is TRBD1 (6 bases). Germline V lookup: CDR1 MNHNS, CDR2 SASEGT. The CDR3 has 13 residues. The germline V and J ends were trimmed by 3 bases and 2 bases, with 7 bases remaining between them. CDR3 amino acids: CASSEDSNYGYTF. In nucleotides, the CDR3 is TGTGCCAGCAGTGAGGACAGCAACTATGGCTACACCTTC.

The J gene is TRBJ2-6, the V gene TRBV6-5; TRBD1 matches at 7 bases. The CDR3 is 15 amino acids. The germline V gene encodes CDR1 MNHEY and CDR2 SVGAGI. With V trimmed by 6 bases and J by 2 bases, 4 bases remained unmatched. The CDR3 nucleotides are TGTGCCAGCAGCGAGAGGGGGCCTGGGGCCAACGTCCTGACTTTC. It specifies CASSERGPGANVLTF.